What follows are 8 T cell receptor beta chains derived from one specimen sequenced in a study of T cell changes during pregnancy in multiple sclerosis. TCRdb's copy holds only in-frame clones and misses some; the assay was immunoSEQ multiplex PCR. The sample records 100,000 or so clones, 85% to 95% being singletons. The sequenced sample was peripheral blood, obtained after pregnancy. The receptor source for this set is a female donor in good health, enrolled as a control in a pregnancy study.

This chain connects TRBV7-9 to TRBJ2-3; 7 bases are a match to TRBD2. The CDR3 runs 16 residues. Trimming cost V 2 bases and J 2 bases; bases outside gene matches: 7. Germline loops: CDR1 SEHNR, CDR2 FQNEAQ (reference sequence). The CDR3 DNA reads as TGTGCCAGCAGCTTACCTACGGGACTAAACACAGATACGCAGTATTTT. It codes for CASSLPTGLNTDTQYF.

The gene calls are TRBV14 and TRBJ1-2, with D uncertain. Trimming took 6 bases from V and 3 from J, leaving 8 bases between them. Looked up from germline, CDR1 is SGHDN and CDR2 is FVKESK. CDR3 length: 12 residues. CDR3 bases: TGTGCCAGCAGTCACTCCGACTATGGCTACACCTTC. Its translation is CASSHSDYGYTF.

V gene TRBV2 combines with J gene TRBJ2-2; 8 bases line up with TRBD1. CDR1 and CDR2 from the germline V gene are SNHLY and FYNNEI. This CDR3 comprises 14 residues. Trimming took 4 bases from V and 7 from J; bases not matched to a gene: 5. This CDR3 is CASSGRTGYGELFF. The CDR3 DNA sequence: TGTGCCAGCAGTGGAAGGACAGGGTACGGGGAGCTGTTTTTT.

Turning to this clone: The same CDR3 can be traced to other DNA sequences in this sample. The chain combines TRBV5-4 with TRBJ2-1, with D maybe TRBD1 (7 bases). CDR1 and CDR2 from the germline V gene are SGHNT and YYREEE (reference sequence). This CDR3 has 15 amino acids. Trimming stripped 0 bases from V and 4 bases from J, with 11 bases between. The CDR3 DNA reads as TGTGCCAGCAGCTTGGTGGCAGGGGGGTACAATGAGCAGTTCTTC. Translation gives CASSLVAGGYNEQFF.

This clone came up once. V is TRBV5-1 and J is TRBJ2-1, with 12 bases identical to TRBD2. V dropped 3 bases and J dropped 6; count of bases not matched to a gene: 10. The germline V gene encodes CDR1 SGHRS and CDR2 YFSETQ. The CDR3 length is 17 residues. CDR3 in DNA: TGCGCCAGCAGCTCCCATGTTTTACTAGCGGGAGGCAATGAGCAGTTCTTC. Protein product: CASSSHVLLAGGNEQFF.

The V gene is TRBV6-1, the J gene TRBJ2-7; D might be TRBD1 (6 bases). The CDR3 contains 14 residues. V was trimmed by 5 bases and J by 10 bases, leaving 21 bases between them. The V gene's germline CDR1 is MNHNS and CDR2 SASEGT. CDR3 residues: CASSTGTPIREQYF. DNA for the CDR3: TGTGCCAGCAGTACCGGGACACCAATACGAGAACAGTACTTC.

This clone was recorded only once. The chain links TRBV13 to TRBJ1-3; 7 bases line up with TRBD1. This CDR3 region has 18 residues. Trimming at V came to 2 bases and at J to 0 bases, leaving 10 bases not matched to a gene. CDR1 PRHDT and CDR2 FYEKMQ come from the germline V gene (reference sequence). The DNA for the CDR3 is TGTGCCAGCAGCTTACGGACCCGACAGGGAGTCTCTGGAAACACCATATATTTT. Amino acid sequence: CASSLRTRQGVSGNTIYF.

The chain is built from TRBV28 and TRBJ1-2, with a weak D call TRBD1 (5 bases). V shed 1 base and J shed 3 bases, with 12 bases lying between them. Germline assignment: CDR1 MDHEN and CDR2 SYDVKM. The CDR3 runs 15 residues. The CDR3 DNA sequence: TGTGCCAGCAGTTTATTCGCAGGGCCGGACTATGGCTACACCTTC. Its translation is CASSLFAGPDYGYTF.